These T cell receptor beta chains were read from a single sample in a study of OX40 agonist ivuxolimab in advanced cancers. The repertoire was sequenced with immunoSEQ multiplex PCR; TCRdb's copy has only in-frame clones and lacks some. The sample lists 85,000 to 100,000 clones, 80% to 90% occurring once. Source: CD4+ or CD8+ T cells sorted from blood, taken in a trial of the OX40 agonist ivuxolimab. Receptors originate from an adult with an advanced solid tumor such as melanoma, head and neck, liver or kidney cancer. Both conserved end residues are part of each CDR3. Fields, in order: clone size, V gene, J gene, D gene, CDR3 DNA, CDR3 protein. The D gene is left open where the match is weak. Some rows have no size entry. The others give once, few or many, or a class for an expanded clone.

>.|TRBV28|TRBJ1-5|.
TGTGCCAGCAGTTTTCGAGGGGGAGGACAGCCCCAGCATTTT
CASSFRGGGQPQHF
>.|TRBV30|TRBJ2-3|TRBD2
TGTGCCTGGAGTGTAGTTCGGGGGGGAAACACAGATACGCAGTATTTT
CAWSVVRGGNTDTQYF
>.|TRBV5-1|TRBJ2-2|TRBD1
TGCGCCAGCAGCGGGACAGGGTCGAACACCGGGGAGCTGTTTTTT
CASSGTGSNTGELFF
>once|TRBV15|TRBJ1-1|TRBD1
TGTGCCACCAGCAGAGGGGACAGGAGTGAAGCTTTCTTT
CATSRGDRSEAFF
>.|TRBV19|TRBJ2-1|TRBD2
TGTGCCAGTAGTATAGTTCTCCCCGCGGCTAGCGGGAGGGCCAGGGCGTACAATGAGCAGTTCTTC
CASSIVLPAASGRARAYNEQFF
>.|TRBV6-6|TRBJ2-2|.
TGTGCCAGCAGTTCTGGCTTGAACACCGGGGAGCTGTTTTTT
CASSSGLNTGELFF
>.|TRBV5-1|TRBJ1-2|TRBD1
TGCGCCAGCAGCACCTTAGGGACAGGGGAAGGCTACACCTTC
CASSTLGTGEGYTF
>.|TRBV5-4|TRBJ2-5|TRBD2
TGTGCCAGCAGCGGGACTAGCAGCGTGGACCAAGAGACCCAGTACTTC
CASSGTSSVDQETQYF
>.|TRBV19|TRBJ1-1|.
TGTGCCAGTAGTATTGATGGATCTTATGGGGACACTGAAGCTTTCTTT
CASSIDGSYGDTEAFF
>.|TRBV5-1|TRBJ2-1|.
TGCGCCAGCAGCTTGGAAGGGTTTGAGCAGTTCTTC
CASSLEGFEQFF
>.|TRBV6-1|TRBJ2-3|.
TGTGCCAGCAAGACTAGTAGTGCAGATACGCAGTATTTT
CASKTSSADTQYF
>once|TRBV28|TRBJ2-3|TRBD2
TGTGCCAGCAGTTTCTCTAGCGGAGGGGGCACAGATACGCAGTATTTT
CASSFSSGGGTDTQYF
>.|TRBV7-3|TRBJ2-7|TRBD2
TGTGCCAGCAGCTTAGGTGTGGCTAGCGGGAGACGAAGCTCCTACGAGCAGTACTTC
CASSLGVASGRRSSYEQYF
>once|TRBV30|TRBJ1-2|TRBD1
TGTGCCGCAGATCCGGGACAGTCCTATGGCTACACCTTC
CAADPGQSYGYTF